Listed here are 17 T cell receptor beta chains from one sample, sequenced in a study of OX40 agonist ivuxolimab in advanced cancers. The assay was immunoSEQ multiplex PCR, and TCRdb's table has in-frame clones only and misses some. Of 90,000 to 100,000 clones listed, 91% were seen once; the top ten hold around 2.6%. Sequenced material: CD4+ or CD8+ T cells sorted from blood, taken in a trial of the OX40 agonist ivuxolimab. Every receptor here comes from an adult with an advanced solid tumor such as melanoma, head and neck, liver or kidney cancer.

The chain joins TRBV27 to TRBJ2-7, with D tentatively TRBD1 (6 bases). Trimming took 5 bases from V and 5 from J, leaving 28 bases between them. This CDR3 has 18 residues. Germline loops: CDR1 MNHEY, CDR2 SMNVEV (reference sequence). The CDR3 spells CASSRTPPTLGGWNEQYF. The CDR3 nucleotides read TGTGCCAGCAGTCGCACCCCTCCCACTTTAGGGGGATGGAACGAGCAGTACTTC.

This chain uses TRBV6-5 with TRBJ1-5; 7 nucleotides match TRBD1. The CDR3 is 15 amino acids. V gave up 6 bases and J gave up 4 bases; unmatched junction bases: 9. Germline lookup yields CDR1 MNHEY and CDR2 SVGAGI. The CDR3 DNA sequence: TGTGCCAGCAGAAAGGGGGCACAAGTTAATCAGCCCCAGCATTTT. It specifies CASRKGAQVNQPQHF.

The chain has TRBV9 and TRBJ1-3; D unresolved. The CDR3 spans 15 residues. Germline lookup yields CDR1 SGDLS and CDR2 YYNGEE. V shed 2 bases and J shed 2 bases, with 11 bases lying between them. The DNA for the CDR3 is TGTGCCAGCAGCGTCTCAACCTATACTGGAAACACCATATATTTT. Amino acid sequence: CASSVSTYTGNTIYF. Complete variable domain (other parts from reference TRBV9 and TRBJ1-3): DSGVTQTPKHLITATGQRVTLRCSPRSGDLSVYWYQQSLDQGLQFLIQYYNGEERAKGNILERFSAQQFPDLHSELNLSSLELGDSALYFCASSVSTYTGNTIYFGEGSWLTVV.

DNA for the CDR3: TGTGCCAGCTCACCAACGAGGGGGAATGAGCAGTTCTTC. It encodes CASSPTRGNEQFF. The chain joins TRBV18 to TRBJ2-1; perhaps TRBD1 as D (6 bases). V lost 2 bases and J lost 7, with 9 bases in between. This CDR3 is built from 13 residues. CDR1 is KGHSH and CDR2 is LQKENI in the germline V gene.

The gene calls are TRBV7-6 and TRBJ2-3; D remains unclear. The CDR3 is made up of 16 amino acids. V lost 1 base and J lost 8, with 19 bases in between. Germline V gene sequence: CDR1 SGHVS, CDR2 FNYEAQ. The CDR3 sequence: CASSLGVDVELGTQYF. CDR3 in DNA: TGTGCCAGCAGCTTAGGGGTGGACGTAGAATTGGGTACGCAGTATTTT.

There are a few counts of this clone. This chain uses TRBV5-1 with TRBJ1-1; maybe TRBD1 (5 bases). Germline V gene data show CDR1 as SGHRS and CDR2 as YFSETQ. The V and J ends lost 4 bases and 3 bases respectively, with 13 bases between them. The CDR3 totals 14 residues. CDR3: CASSPHAGDTEAFF. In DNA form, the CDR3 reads TGCGCCAGCAGCCCCCACGCGGGGGACACTGAAGCTTTCTTT.

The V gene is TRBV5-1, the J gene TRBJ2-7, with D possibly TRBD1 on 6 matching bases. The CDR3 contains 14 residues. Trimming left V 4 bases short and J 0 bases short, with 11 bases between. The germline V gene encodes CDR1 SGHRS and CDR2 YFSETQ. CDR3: CASSPGTHSYEQYF. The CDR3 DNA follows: TGCGCCAGCAGCCCCGGGACACACTCCTACGAGCAGTACTTC.

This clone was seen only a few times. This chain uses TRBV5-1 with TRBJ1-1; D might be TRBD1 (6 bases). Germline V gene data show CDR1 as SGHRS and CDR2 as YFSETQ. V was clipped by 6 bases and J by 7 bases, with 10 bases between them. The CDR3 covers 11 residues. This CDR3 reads CASTGAREAFF. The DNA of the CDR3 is TGCGCCAGCACAGGGGCCCGTGAAGCTTTCTTT.

The CDR3 nucleotides are TGTGCCAGCAGCTTAGCGCCTACCGCTGGGATTCAGTACTTC. It translates to CASSLAPTAGIQYF. V and J are TRBV7-2 and TRBJ2-4, with D hard to call. There are 14 residues in the CDR3. Trimming cost V 0 bases and J 10 bases, with 13 bases left between them. In germline, CDR1 is SGHTA, CDR2 FQGNSA.

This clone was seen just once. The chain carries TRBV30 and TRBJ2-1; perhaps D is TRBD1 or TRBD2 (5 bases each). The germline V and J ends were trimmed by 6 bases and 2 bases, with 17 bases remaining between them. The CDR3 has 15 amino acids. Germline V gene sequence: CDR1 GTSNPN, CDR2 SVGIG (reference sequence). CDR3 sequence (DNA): TGTGCCTGTTCTACCCGGGGCGCGGCCTACAATGAGCAGTTCTTC. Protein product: CACSTRGAAYNEQFF.

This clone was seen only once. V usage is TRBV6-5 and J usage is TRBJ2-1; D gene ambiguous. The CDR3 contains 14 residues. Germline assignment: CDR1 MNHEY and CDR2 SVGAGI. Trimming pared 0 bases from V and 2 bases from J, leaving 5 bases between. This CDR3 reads CASSYSGTYNEQFF. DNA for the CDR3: TGTGCCAGCAGTTACTCGGGAACCTACAATGAGCAGTTCTTC.

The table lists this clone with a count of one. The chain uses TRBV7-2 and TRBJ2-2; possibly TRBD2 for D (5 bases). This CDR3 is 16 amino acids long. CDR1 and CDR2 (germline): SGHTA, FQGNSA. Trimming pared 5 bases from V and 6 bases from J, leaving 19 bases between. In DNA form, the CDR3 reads TGTGCCAGCAGCGACCCTGGAGCCGGGGTCCCCGGGGAGCTGTTTTTT. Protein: CASSDPGAGVPGELFF.

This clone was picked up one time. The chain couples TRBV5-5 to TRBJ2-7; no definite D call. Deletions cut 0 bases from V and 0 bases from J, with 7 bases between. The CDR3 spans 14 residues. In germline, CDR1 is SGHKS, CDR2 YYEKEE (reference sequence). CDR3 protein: CASSLGWSSYEQYF. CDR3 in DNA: TGTGCCAGCAGCTTGGGTTGGAGCTCCTACGAGCAGTACTTC.

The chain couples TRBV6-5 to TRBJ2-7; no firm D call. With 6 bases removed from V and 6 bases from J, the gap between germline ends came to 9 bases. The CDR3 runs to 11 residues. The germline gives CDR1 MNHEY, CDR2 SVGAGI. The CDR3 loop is CASRGMGEQYF. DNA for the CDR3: TGTGCCAGCAGGGGTATGGGCGAGCAGTACTTC.

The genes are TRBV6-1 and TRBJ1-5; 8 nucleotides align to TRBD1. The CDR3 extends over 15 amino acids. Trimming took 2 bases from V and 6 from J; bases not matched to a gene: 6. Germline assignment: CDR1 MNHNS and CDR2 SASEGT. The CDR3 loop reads CASSENGQGGQPQHF. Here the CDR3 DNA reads TGTGCCAGCAGTGAAAACGGACAGGGAGGTCAGCCCCAGCATTTT.

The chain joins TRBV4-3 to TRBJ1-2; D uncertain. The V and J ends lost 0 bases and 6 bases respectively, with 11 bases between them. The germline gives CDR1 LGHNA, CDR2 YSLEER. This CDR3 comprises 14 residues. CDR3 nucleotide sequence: TGCGCCAGCAGCCAAGAGGCGGGAGGTAATGGCTACACCTTC. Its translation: CASSQEAGGNGYTF.

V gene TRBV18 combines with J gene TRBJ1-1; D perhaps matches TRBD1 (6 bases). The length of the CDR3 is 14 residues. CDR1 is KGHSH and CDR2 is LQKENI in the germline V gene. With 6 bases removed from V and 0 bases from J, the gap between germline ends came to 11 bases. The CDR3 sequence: CASSPGGLNTEAFF. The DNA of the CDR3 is TGTGCCAGCTCTCCTGGGGGGCTGAACACTGAAGCTTTCTTT.